This TCR beta chain was observed in a study of blood T cell repertoires in COVID-19. The CDR3 length is 16 residues. The V and J ends lost 0 bases and 0 bases respectively, with 11 bases between them. The germline V gene has CDR1 LGHDT and CDR2 YNNKEL (reference sequence). The table lists this clone with a count of one. The table came from immunoSEQ multiplex PCR; TCRdb's copy has only in-frame clones and leaves some out. The table has 300,000 to 350,000 clones, about 90% seen once. The TCR sequence derives from a woman aged 18-30 years who had recovered from COVID-19. The specimen was peripheral blood. The chain uses TRBV3-1 (or the pseudogene TRBV3-2) and TRBJ1-1, with D possibly matching TRBD1 (5 bases). In DNA, the CDR3 is TGTGCCAGCAGCCAAGATAACGCAGGGCTGAACACTGAAGCTTTCTTT. Its translation is CASSQDNAGLNTEAFF.